This TCR beta chain was retrieved from a study of OX40 agonist ivuxolimab in advanced cancers. This table comes from immunoSEQ multiplex PCR, and its TCRdb copy is limited to in-frame clones, with some not included. The table has tens of thousands of clones, approximately 90% seen once. This clone came up once. As yet, its antigen is unknown. This CDR3 has 14 amino acids. V was pared by 6 bases and J by 2 bases, with 13 bases between. CDR1 is SEHNR, CDR2 FQNEAQ, per germline (reference sequence). Points from the study as a whole: Expanded clones tended on average to be more numerous among CD8+ T cells than CD4+.

This receptor was obtained from an adult with an advanced solid tumor such as melanoma, head and neck, liver or kidney cancer. The V gene is TRBV7-9, the J gene TRBJ2-5, with D perhaps TRBD1 (6 bases). Material: CD4+ or CD8+ T cells sorted from blood, obtained in a trial of the OX40 agonist ivuxolimab. The DNA of the CDR3 is TGTGCCAGCAGGGATAGGACAGCACAAGAGACCCAGTACTTC. Translation gives CASRDRTAQETQYF.